One sample yielded the 21 T cell receptor beta chains listed below, sequenced in a study of T-cell memory formation after mild COVID-19. TCRdb itself ran the 5' RACE reads through MiXCR, one entry per CDR3 protein. Of 180,000 or so distinct CDR3 sequences listed, 9.5% to 13% are singletons. Sample: PBMCs or a T cell subset sorted from them (not recorded which). These receptors all stem from a man between 18 and 35 years old who had mild COVID-19 (a few samples of this study predate the infection). Cell type and time point are not known.

The chain joins TRBV28 to TRBJ2-3, with D possibly TRBD1 on 5 matching bases. Germline loops: CDR1 MDHEN, CDR2 SYDVKM. V was trimmed by 5 bases and J by 4 bases, leaving 7 bases between them. The CDR3 sequence is 12 residues long. As DNA, the CDR3 is TGTGCCAGCAGTGGGGCGGCAGATACGCAGTATTTT. Translating gives CASSGAADTQYF.

The rearrangement joins TRBV6-2 or TRBV6-3 to TRBJ2-7; D is undetermined. The CDR3 has 14 residues. Germline CDR1 reads MNHEY; CDR2 reads SVGEGT. V dropped 8 bases and J dropped 0 bases, with 14 bases sitting between them. The DNA for the CDR3 is TGTGCCAGCCGCCCCACCGAGAGCTCCTACGAGCAGTACGTC. Amino acids: CASRPTESSYEQYV.

This clonotype was counted only a few times. The V gene is TRBV6-5, the J gene TRBJ2-7, with a tentative D call TRBD1 (5 bases). Trimming cost V 0 bases and J 0 bases, with 9 bases left between them. Germline CDR1 is MNHEY and CDR2 is SVGAGI. This CDR3 is built from 15 residues. This CDR3 reads CASSYSTANSYEQYF. The CDR3 bases are TGTGCCAGCAGTTACTCGACAGCCAACTCCTACGAGCAGTACTTC.

This clonotype was picked up a small number of times. V is TRBV7-3 and J is TRBJ2-3; the D gene is possibly TRBD2 (5 bases). Per the germline V gene, CDR1 is SGHTA and CDR2 is FQGTGA. Trimming shortened V by 4 bases and J by 2 bases, and 16 bases separated the two germline ends. The CDR3 has 16 residues. The CDR3 loop reads CASSSGSDYFTDTQYF. The CDR3 nucleotides are TGTGCCAGCAGCTCGGGATCCGACTATTTCACAGATACGCAGTATTTT.

The chain carries TRBV25-1 and TRBJ1-2, with unresolved D. Per germline, CDR1 MGHDK and CDR2 SYGVNS. V lost 0 bases and J lost 0, with 8 bases in between. This CDR3 region has 15 residues. Here the CDR3 reads CASSEYYTTNYGYTF. Here the CDR3 DNA reads TGTGCCAGCAGTGAATACTATACAACTAACTATGGCTACACCTTC.

In this sample, this clonotype turned up many times. The chain is built from TRBV7-2 and TRBJ2-7; 8 bases align to TRBD1. Germline V CDR1 and CDR2: SGHTA, FQGNSA. This CDR3 region has 17 residues. J gave up 0 bases and V 2 bases, and 9 bases lay outside the gene matches. CDR3 bases: TGTGCCAGCAGCTTATTAGCGACAGGGGTGAGCTCCTACGAGCAGTACTTC. It yields the protein CASSLLATGVSSYEQYF.

This clonotype was counted a few times. The V gene is TRBV2, the J gene TRBJ1-1; tentative D call: TRBD1 (5 bases). The germline V and J ends were trimmed by 6 bases and 1 base, with 9 bases remaining between them. CDR3 length equals 13 residues. Looked up from germline, CDR1 is SNHLY and CDR2 is FYNNEI. The CDR3 bases are TGTGCCAGCAGAGGTAGGGGGAACACTGAAGCTTTCTTT. Translating it yields CASRGRGNTEAFF.

This chain connects TRBV20-1 to TRBJ2-3, with 9 bases matching TRBD1. With 5 bases clipped from V and 4 bases from J, the junction kept 10 bases outside the gene matches. This CDR3 spans 15 amino acids. The V gene's germline CDR1 is DFQATT and CDR2 SNEGSKA (reference sequence). The CDR3, as DNA: TGCAGTGCTGCCTCCGGGACAGGGATATCAGATACGCAGTATTTT. The encoded protein is CSAASGTGISDTQYF.

The chain carries TRBV4-2 and TRBJ2-5, with TRBD2 matching 11 bases. The CDR3 length is 16 residues. With V trimmed by 0 bases and J by 7 bases, 7 bases remained unmatched. Germline V gene lookup returns CDR1 LGHNA and CDR2 YNFKEQ. The CDR3 DNA reads as TGTGCCAGCAGCCAAGATAGAACTAGCGGGGGATCGACCCAGTACTTC. This translates into CASSQDRTSGGSTQYF.

This clonotype showed up many times. The chain recombines TRBV7-6 with TRBJ1-5, with D unclear. Between the trimmed V and J ends, which lost 1 base and 6 bases, there was a span of 7 bases. The CDR3 is 13 amino acids. From germline, CDR1 is SGHVS and CDR2 FNYEAQ. The CDR3 DNA sequence: TGTGCCAGCAGCTTAGGATTGGGTCAGCCCCAGCATTTT. Translation: CASSLGLGQPQHF.

The chain is built from TRBV7-2 and TRBJ2-7, with D possibly being TRBD2 (6 bases). The germline gives CDR1 SGHTA, CDR2 FQGNSA. The CDR3 totals 15 residues. V was shortened by 2 bases and J by 3 bases, with 14 bases between the two germline ends. CDR3 loop: CASSLLGGSGYEQYF. In DNA form, the CDR3 reads TGTGCCAGCAGCTTACTGGGGGGAAGCGGCTACGAGCAGTACTTC.

This clonotype was seen a few times. The chain joins TRBV5-6 to TRBJ2-5, with D perhaps TRBD2 (5 bases). V lost 3 bases and J lost 4, with 16 bases in between. The CDR3 contains 15 residues. Germline V gene data show CDR1 as SGHDT and CDR2 as YYEEEE. CDR3 loop: CASSWTGGSRETQYF. CDR3 sequence (DNA): TGTGCCAGCAGCTGGACTGGCGGCAGCAGAGAGACCCAGTACTTC. Drawing the rest from reference TRBV5-6 and TRBJ2-5, the complete variable domain is DAGVTQSPTHLIKTRGQQVTLRCSPKSGHDTVSWYQQALGQGPQFIFQYYEEEERQRGNFPDRFSGHQFPNYSSELNVNALLLGDSALYLCASSWTGGSRETQYFGPGTRLLVL.

The V and J genes are TRBV7-3 and TRBJ2-5; D remains ambiguous. Germline CDR1 SGHTA, CDR2 FQGTGA. The CDR3 spans 13 residues. V lost 5 bases, J lost 4 bases, and 11 bases lay in between. The CDR3 region has the DNA TGTGCCAGCAGCCCCGAAACGGGAGAGACCCAGTACTTC. Its protein is CASSPETGETQYF.

The chain carries TRBV12-3 or TRBV12-4 and TRBJ1-3; the D is unclear. V dropped 3 bases and J dropped 0 bases, with 6 bases sitting between them. The CDR3 has 14 amino acids. The CDR3 reads CASSLRHSGNTIYF. In DNA form, the CDR3 reads TGTGCCAGCAGTTTGCGCCACTCTGGAAACACCATATATTTT.

The chain has TRBV15 and TRBJ2-7; 10 bases are a match to TRBD2. Germline-derived CDR1 and CDR2 are LNHNV and YYDKDF (reference sequence). Trimming removed 0 bases from V and 3 bases from J; junction bases left unmatched: 2. The length of the CDR3 is 15 residues. CDR3 in DNA: TGTGCCACCAGCAGAGAGGCTAGCGGGGGCTACGAGCAGTACTTC. The encoded protein is CATSREASGGYEQYF. Looking up the rest from reference TRBV15 and TRBJ2-7 gives the full variable domain: DAMVIQNPRYQVTQFGKPVTLSCSQTLNHNVMYWYQQKSSQAPKLLFHYYDKDFNNEADTPDNFQSRRPNTSFCFLDIRSPGLGDTAMYLCATSREASGGYEQYFGPGTRLTVT.

The chain uses TRBV6-6 and TRBJ2-3; TRBD2 matches at 8 bases. Unmatched junction bases numbered 5, after V lost 4 bases and J lost 5 bases. The CDR3 consists of 14 residues. Germline values: CDR1 MNHNY, CDR2 SVGAGI (reference sequence). CDR3 in DNA: TGTGCCAGCAGTTCGGGGGGGAGAAGAGATACGCAGTATTTT. It is translated as CASSSGGRRDTQYF.

The V and J genes are TRBV12-3 or TRBV12-4 and TRBJ1-3, with 10 nucleotides matching TRBD1. The CDR3 spans 16 residues. The trim removed 7 bases at V and 2 bases at J, leaving 8 bases unmatched. The CDR3 nucleotides are TGTGCCAGCAAGGACAGGGGGGTTTTCACTGGAAACACCATATATTTT. Its translation is CASKDRGVFTGNTIYF.

This clonotype occurred a few times. The chain uses TRBV12-3 or TRBV12-4 and TRBJ1-5; TRBD1 agrees at 9 bases. The CDR3 covers 15 residues. V dropped 7 bases and J dropped 7; count of bases not matched to a gene: 11. The CDR3 DNA reads as TGTGCCAGCAACCACGGGGACAGGGACACCCAGCCCCAGCATTTT. Residues: CASNHGDRDTQPQHF.

In its sample, this clonotype was seen a few times. The chain joins TRBV14 to TRBJ2-3, with 7 nucleotides matching TRBD2. The germline V gene has CDR1 SGHDN and CDR2 FVKESK. The CDR3 extends over 16 amino acids. V was pared by 2 bases and J by 4 bases, with 9 bases of the junction left unmatched. The CDR3 coding sequence is TGTGCCAGCAGCCAAACTAGCGCGGCGTGGGCAGATACGCAGTATTTT. The encoded protein is CASSQTSAAWADTQYF.

This clonotype was seen only a few times. This rearrangement joins TRBV29-1 to TRBJ2-7, with 8 bases matching TRBD1. Germline V gene lookup returns CDR1 SQVTM and CDR2 ANQGSEA. V shed 1 base, J shed 2 bases, and the junction held 10 bases outside the gene matches. This CDR3 is 16 amino acids long. The CDR3 nucleotides read TGCAGCGTTGAAGGAGCTGGGGGGACAGGACCCTACGAGCAGTACTTC. Its translation: CSVEGAGGTGPYEQYF.

The chain has TRBV7-3 and TRBJ1-1; the D is unclear. The CDR3 has 14 amino acids. Germline assignment: CDR1 SGHTA and CDR2 FQGTGA. Trimming left V 4 bases short and J 1 base short, with 10 bases between. CDR3 residues: CASSSLAGNTEAFF. CDR3 sequence (DNA): TGTGCCAGCAGCTCCCTAGCGGGGAACACTGAAGCTTTCTTT.